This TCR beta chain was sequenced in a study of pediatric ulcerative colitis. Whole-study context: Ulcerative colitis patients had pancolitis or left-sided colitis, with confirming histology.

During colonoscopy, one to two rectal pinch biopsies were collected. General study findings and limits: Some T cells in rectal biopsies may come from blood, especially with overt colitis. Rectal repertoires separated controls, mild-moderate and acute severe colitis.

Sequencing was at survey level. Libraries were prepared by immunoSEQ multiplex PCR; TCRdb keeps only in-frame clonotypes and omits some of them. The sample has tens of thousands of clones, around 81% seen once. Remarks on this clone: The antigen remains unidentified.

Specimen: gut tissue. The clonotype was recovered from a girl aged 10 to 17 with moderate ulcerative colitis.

CDR3 bases: TGCGCCAGCAGGCCCCGACAGGGACCCAACACTGAAGCTTTCTTT. This gives the protein CASRPRQGPNTEAFF. The V and J genes are TRBV5-1 and TRBJ1-1, with 7 bases aligning to TRBD1. Trimming at V came to 5 bases and at J to 2 bases, leaving 9 bases not matched to a gene. The germline V gene has CDR1 SGHRS and CDR2 YFSETQ. This CDR3 region has 15 residues.